The clone carrying this T cell receptor beta chain was found many times. Its target is not known. These data belong to a study of T-cell memory formation after mild COVID-19. About the research overall: Among the donors, TCR clusters were largely specific to each donor. General observations from the study: Among clones contracting day 15 to 85, CD4/CD8 was balanced, whereas later expanders leaned CD4+. CD4+ contracting clones were mainly CM and EM; CD8+ ones, EMRA. Pre-infection memory showed some responding clones, and this suggested that cross-reactive memory joined.

TCRdb recomputed calls from the 5' RACE reads with MiXCR, one row per CDR3 protein. This sample carries 300,000 to 350,000 distinct CDR3 sequences, about 13% of them seen once, and the ten largest clones take about 24%. With 3 bases removed from V and 2 bases from J, the gap between germline ends came to 6 bases. This CDR3 has 13 residues. Sequenced input: PBMCs or a T cell subset sorted from them (not recorded which). The sequence was obtained from a man in his late teens or twenties who had mild COVID-19 (a few samples of this study predate the infection). Cell type and time point are not known. The gene calls are TRBV12-3 or TRBV12-4 and TRBJ2-3; unclear D gene. The CDR3 coding sequence is TGTGCCAGCAGTTTGGCCGACACAGATACGCAGTATTTT. It is translated as CASSLADTDTQYF.